The rows below give T cell receptor beta chains drawn from one sample of a study of beta chain features in type 1 diabetes. Only in-frame clones appear in the TCRdb table, and some are missing; sequencing was by immunoSEQ multiplex PCR. The sample records about 260,000 clones, approximately 70% being singletons. Sequencing was performed on naive CD4+ T cells from blood. Receptor source: a man aged 25-45 years in good health. Each CDR3 is given with its conserved first and last residue. D genes are given only for firm matches. Clone size, where shown, is once, few, many, or a class for clones that have expanded.

v_call: TRBV6-5
d_call: TRBD1
clone_size: few
j_call: TRBJ2-7
cdr3_aa: CASSLGQGDFSVF
cdr3_nt: TGTGCCAGCAGTTTGGGACAGGGGGACTTCAGCGTTTTC

v_call: TRBV30
d_call: NA
clone_size: NA
j_call: TRBJ2-6
cdr3_aa: CAWRRVGANVLTF
cdr3_nt: TGTGCCTGGAGAAGGGTTGGGGCCAACGTCCTGACTTTC

v_call: TRBV7-2
d_call: TRBD1
clone_size: NA
j_call: TRBJ2-5
cdr3_aa: CASSPGTGGIWQETQYF
cdr3_nt: TGTGCCAGCAGCCCCGGGACAGGGGGTATATGGCAAGAGACCCAGTACTTC

v_call: TRBV29-1
d_call: NA
clone_size: NA
j_call: TRBJ1-1
cdr3_aa: CSVEYPLMNTEAFF
cdr3_nt: TGCAGCGTTGAATATCCACTTATGAACACTGAAGCTTTCTTT

v_call: TRBV30
d_call: TRBD1
clone_size: NA
j_call: TRBJ2-5
cdr3_aa: CASTGEETQYF
cdr3_nt: TGTGCCTCCACAGGGGAAGAGACCCAGTACTTC

v_call: TRBV7-6
d_call: NA
clone_size: NA
j_call: TRBJ1-5
cdr3_aa: CASSPSPGQPQHF
cdr3_nt: TGTGCCAGCAGCCCCTCTCCTGGTCAGCCCCAGCATTTT

v_call: TRBV29-1
d_call: NA
clone_size: NA
j_call: TRBJ1-2
cdr3_aa: CSVLDGFRGNYGYTF
cdr3_nt: TGCAGCGTACTCGACGGGTTTCGGGGTAACTATGGCTACACCTTC

v_call: TRBV29-1
d_call: TRBD1
clone_size: few
j_call: TRBJ1-1
cdr3_aa: CSVNQGQGAFSAFF
cdr3_nt: TGCAGCGTCAACCAGGGACAGGGGGCCTTTTCAGCTTTCTTT

v_call: TRBV29-1
d_call: NA
clone_size: NA
j_call: TRBJ2-5
cdr3_aa: CSVAGRVRETQYF
cdr3_nt: TGCAGCGTTGCAGGCAGGGTGAGAGAGACCCAGTACTTC

v_call: TRBV9
d_call: TRBD2
clone_size: NA
j_call: TRBJ2-2
cdr3_aa: CASSVGGSTGELFF
cdr3_nt: TGTGCCAGCAGCGTAGGCGGGAGCACCGGGGAGCTGTTTTTT

v_call: TRBV30
d_call: TRBD1
clone_size: NA
j_call: TRBJ2-1
cdr3_aa: CAWSPGQTYNEQFF
cdr3_nt: TGTGCCTGGAGTCCGGGACAGACCTACAATGAGCAGTTCTTC

v_call: TRBV30
d_call: NA
clone_size: NA
j_call: TRBJ2-7
cdr3_aa: CAWSSTGNEQYF
cdr3_nt: TGTGCCTGGAGTTCCACAGGGAACGAGCAGTACTTC

v_call: TRBV10-3
d_call: TRBD2
clone_size: NA
j_call: TRBJ2-3
cdr3_aa: CAISESTSGSLSTDTQYF
cdr3_nt: TGTGCCATCAGTGAGTCTACTAGCGGGAGCTTAAGCACAGATACGCAGTATTTT

v_call: TRBV5-1
d_call: NA
clone_size: NA
j_call: TRBJ2-4
cdr3_aa: CASSVEGAKNIQYF
cdr3_nt: TGCGCCAGCAGCGTAGAGGGGGCCAAAAACATTCAGTACTTC

v_call: TRBV30
d_call: NA
clone_size: NA
j_call: TRBJ2-7
cdr3_aa: CAWSAHAYEQYF
cdr3_nt: TGTGCCTGGAGTGCCCACGCCTACGAGCAGTACTTC

v_call: TRBV29-1
d_call: NA
clone_size: few
j_call: TRBJ2-3
cdr3_aa: CSVEDMVADSTDTQYF
cdr3_nt: TGCAGCGTTGAAGATATGGTAGCGGATAGCACAGATACGCAGTATTTT

v_call: TRBV2
d_call: NA
clone_size: NA
j_call: TRBJ2-1
cdr3_aa: CASSVSYNEQFF
cdr3_nt: TGTGCCAGCAGTGTGTCCTACAATGAGCAGTTCTTC

v_call: TRBV30
d_call: NA
clone_size: NA
j_call: TRBJ2-6
cdr3_aa: CAWSVRGTGANVLTF
cdr3_nt: TGTGCCTGGAGTGTAAGAGGGACTGGGGCCAACGTCCTGACTTTC

v_call: TRBV25-1
d_call: NA
clone_size: few
j_call: TRBJ2-1
cdr3_aa: CASSVGPSSYNEQFF
cdr3_nt: TGTGCCAGCAGTGTCGGGCCTAGCTCCTACAATGAGCAGTTCTTC

v_call: TRBV6-5
d_call: NA
clone_size: NA
j_call: TRBJ1-2
cdr3_aa: CASSTRGGDGYTF
cdr3_nt: TGTGCCAGCAGTACACGGGGCGGGGATGGCTACACCTTC

v_call: TRBV14
d_call: NA
clone_size: NA
j_call: TRBJ2-2
cdr3_aa: CASSQDLNTGELFF
cdr3_nt: TGTGCCAGCAGCCAAGATCTGAACACCGGGGAGCTGTTTTTT

v_call: TRBV25-1
d_call: NA
clone_size: NA
j_call: TRBJ1-2
cdr3_aa: CASRTWVDGYTF
cdr3_nt: TGTGCCAGCAGGACTTGGGTCGATGGCTACACCTTC

v_call: TRBV5-4
d_call: NA
clone_size: NA
j_call: TRBJ2-4
cdr3_aa: CASRPGRPHIQYF
cdr3_nt: TGTGCCAGCAGACCTGGACGGCCCCACATTCAGTACTTC

v_call: TRBV30
d_call: TRBD2
clone_size: NA
j_call: TRBJ2-3
cdr3_aa: CAWSVGLAGTDTQYF
cdr3_nt: TGTGCCTGGAGTGTTGGGCTAGCGGGCACAGATACGCAGTATTTT

v_call: TRBV7-2
d_call: TRBD2
clone_size: few
j_call: TRBJ2-7
cdr3_aa: CASSYAGTSGAAYEQYF
cdr3_nt: TGTGCCAGCAGCTACGCAGGGACTAGCGGAGCAGCCTACGAGCAGTACTTC

v_call: TRBV5-4
d_call: NA
clone_size: NA
j_call: TRBJ2-1
cdr3_aa: CASSLVARAYNEQFF
cdr3_nt: TGTGCCAGCAGCTTGGTAGCCAGGGCTTACAATGAGCAGTTCTTC

v_call: TRBV30
d_call: NA
clone_size: NA
j_call: TRBJ2-1
cdr3_aa: CAWSLRNEQFF
cdr3_nt: TGTGCCTGGAGTCTTCGGAATGAGCAGTTCTTC